This T cell receptor (beta chain) was retrieved from a study of regulatory T cells in long-lasting Graves disease. The CDR3 is 15 amino acids. The germline V gene encodes CDR1 SGHTA and CDR2 FQGTGA. V was clipped by 2 bases and J by 0 bases, with 11 bases between them. Sequencing libraries for TCR beta were prepared with iRepertoire HTBI primers and Arm-PCR of CDR3 regions. TCRdb reprocessed the multiplex PCR reads via MiXCR and lists one record per CDR3 protein. The sample consists of more than 450,000 distinct CDR3 sequences, 12% of them appearing once. The table lists this clonotype with many counts. Its antigen is unidentified. Study findings and constraints: The number of shared public clonotypes was higher in persistent patients (roughly 3,000) than new patients (around 960).

Regarding time point: newly diagnosed GD, antithyroid drugs for less than 3 months. RNA isolated from PBMCs was used to make the TCR library. This same sample was also part of a study on T cells in Graves' hyperthyroidism and ophthalmopathy.

The chain combines TRBV7-3 with TRBJ2-7; D might be TRBD2 (6 bases). The TCR sequence derives from a woman aged 25 to 39 with Graves disease. Sequenced here: peripheral blood mononuclear cells (PBMCs), sampled at new diagnosis, from a patient treated with antithyroid drugs. The CDR3 DNA sequence: TGTGCCAGCAGCTTATTCGGCGGGGCCTCCTACGAGCAGTACTTC. This translates into CASSLFGGASYEQYF.